The source of this TCR beta chain is a study of blood T cells in healthy people across ages. Primed by a sample-barcoded 5' primer and a J-beta primer mix, a second PCR proceeded for 7 to 11 cycles. Each CDR3 protein is one row after TCRdb ran MiXCR on the 5' RACE reads. The sample records about a million distinct CDR3 sequences, 45% to 50% being singletons. Extracted total RNA amounted to at least 5.5 micrograms for each sample. The study's findings and limits: Strong correlation existed between TCR beta diversity and naive T cell percentage.

Note on this clonotype: Antigen unknown.

The sequence was obtained from a man aged 30-40 years in good health. Sequencing used blood.

The DNA of the CDR3 is TGCAGCGTTGAAATTAGCGACACTGAAGCTTTCTTT. Translating it yields CSVEISDTEAFF. This chain links TRBV29-1 with TRBJ1-1; D unresolved. Trimming shortened V by 2 bases and J by 3 bases, and 7 bases separated the two germline ends. CDR3 size: 12 residues. Looked up from germline, CDR1 is SQVTM and CDR2 is ANQGSEA.